Shown below are 32 T cell receptor beta chains from a single sample sequenced in a study of blood T cell repertoires in COVID-19. The assay was immunoSEQ multiplex PCR, and TCRdb's table has in-frame clones only and misses some. The repertoire holds 200,000 to 250,000 clones, with around 89% as singletons. The sequenced material came from peripheral blood. The receptors originated from a man between 25 and 39 years old with COVID-19, enrolled during active disease.

The rearrangement joins TRBV7-2 to TRBJ1-1; no clear D. V was clipped by 2 bases and J by 0 bases, with 7 bases between them. CDR3 length: 14 amino acids. CDR1 is SGHTA, CDR2 FQGNSA, per germline. The CDR3 loop reads CASSLMGMNTEAFF. For the CDR3, the DNA is TGTGCCAGCAGCTTAATGGGCATGAACACTGAAGCTTTCTTT.

The CDR3 coding sequence is TGTGCCAGCGTCGGGTGGGCTGAAGCTTTCTTT. It yields the protein CASVGWAEAFF. The chain is built from TRBV12-3 or TRBV12-4 and TRBJ1-1; D ambiguous. The CDR3 loop spans 11 amino acids. The germline V and J ends were trimmed by 8 bases and 6 bases, with 10 bases remaining between them.

The J gene is TRBJ2-1, the V gene TRBV15; 14 bases are a match to TRBD2. Germline loops: CDR1 LNHNV, CDR2 YYDKDF (reference sequence). Unmatched junction bases numbered 10, after V lost 0 bases and J lost 3 bases. This CDR3 is 20 amino acids long. The CDR3 reads CATSRDSAGLAGGIYNEQFF. Here the CDR3 DNA reads TGTGCCACCAGCAGAGATAGTGCCGGACTAGCGGGAGGTATCTACAATGAGCAGTTCTTC.

The chain uses TRBV4-3 and TRBJ2-2; the D is unclear. Trimming left V 1 base short and J 0 bases short, with 15 bases between. The CDR3 loop spans 18 amino acids. Germline CDR1 LGHNA, CDR2 YSLEER. The CDR3 nucleotides are TGCGCCAGCAGCCAAGGCCAGGCATACGTCTCGAACACCGGGGAGCTGTTTTTT. Protein: CASSQGQAYVSNTGELFF.

The CDR3, as DNA: TGTGCCAGCACCACAATCAATGGCTACACCTTC. Encoded protein: CASTTINGYTF. The V gene is TRBV12-3 or TRBV12-4, the J gene TRBJ1-2; the D is unclear. The CDR3 loop spans 11 amino acids. V was clipped by 7 bases and J by 6 bases, with 9 bases between them.

J is TRBJ2-7 and V is TRBV30; the match to TRBD2 covers 10 bases. Germline V gene lookup returns CDR1 GTSNPN and CDR2 SVGIG (reference sequence). J gave up 4 bases and V 2 bases, and 5 bases lay outside the gene matches. The CDR3 length is 14 residues. CDR3 residues: CAWSWLAGAYEQYF. CDR3 nucleotides: TGTGCCTGGAGTTGGCTAGCGGGGGCGTACGAGCAGTACTTC.

The genes are TRBV24-1 and TRBJ2-1; TRBD2 is a possible D gene (6 bases). The CDR3 is made up of 17 amino acids. Germline loops: CDR1 KGHDR, CDR2 SFDVKD. Trimming took 2 bases from V and 1 from J, leaving 14 bases between them. The DNA for the CDR3 is TGTGCCACCAGTGATTCCCCGAAAGGGAGGTCCTACAATGAGCAGTTCTTC. Amino acids: CATSDSPKGRSYNEQFF.

The V and J genes are TRBV7-2 and TRBJ1-5, with 8 bases lining up with TRBD1. From germline, CDR1 is SGHTA and CDR2 FQGNSA. The CDR3 has 14 residues. V was pared by 5 bases and J by 3 bases, with 3 bases of the junction left unmatched. CDR3 bases: TGTGCCAGCAGCCCGGACAGGGACAATCAGCCCCAGCATTTT. Protein: CASSPDRDNQPQHF.

The CDR3 DNA is TGTGCCAGCAGTCGGACAGGAGGAACCTACGAGCAGTACTTC. Protein: CASSRTGGTYEQYF. V usage is TRBV7-6 and J usage is TRBJ2-7; TRBD1 matches at 7 bases. The CDR3 spans 14 residues. CDR1 SGHVS and CDR2 FNYEAQ come from the germline V gene. J was trimmed by 2 bases and V by 6 bases; bases with no gene match: 7. Full variable domain (missing parts from reference TRBV7-6 and TRBJ2-7): GAGVSQSPRYKVTKRGQDVALRCDPISGHVSLYWYRQALGQGPEFLTYFNYEAQQDKSGLPNDRFSAERPEGSISTLTIQRTEQRDSAMYRCASSRTGGTYEQYFGPGTRLTVT.

The chain combines TRBV5-4 with TRBJ2-7, with 7 bases that match TRBD2. The CDR3 spans 15 residues. Germline V gene sequence: CDR1 SGHNT, CDR2 YYREEE (reference sequence). With V trimmed by 0 bases and J by 2 bases, 5 bases remained unmatched. Here the CDR3 reads CASSLGGLLTYEQYF. DNA for the CDR3: TGTGCCAGCAGCTTGGGGGGACTACTCACCTACGAGCAGTACTTC.

For the CDR3, the DNA is TGTGCCAGCAGCCATGCAGGGGCAGATACGCAGTATTTT. It encodes CASSHAGADTQYF. The chain couples TRBV28 to TRBJ2-3; tentative D call: TRBD1 (6 bases). Trimming shortened V by 6 bases and J by 4 bases, and 11 bases separated the two germline ends. The CDR3 length is 13 residues. Germline CDR1 is MDHEN and CDR2 is SYDVKM.

The chain links TRBV11-2 to TRBJ2-7; possibly TRBD2 for D (5 bases). Germline CDR1 and CDR2: SGHAT and FQNNGV. There are 14 residues in the CDR3. Trimming left V 3 bases short and J 1 base short, with 10 bases between. In DNA, the CDR3 is TGTGCCAGCAGCTTTGCGGGCGGGTCCTACGAGCAGTACTTC. Amino acid sequence: CASSFAGGSYEQYF.

V is TRBV5-4 and J is TRBJ2-6; 10 bases align to TRBD2. In germline, CDR1 is SGHNT, CDR2 YYREEE (reference sequence). With V trimmed by 3 bases and J by 7 bases, 19 bases remained unmatched. The CDR3 has 20 residues. As DNA, the CDR3 is TGTGCCAGCAGCTGGGCTACCGGGACTAGCGCATCCTTAGGAGCCAACGTCCTGACTTTC. Translation: CASSWATGTSASLGANVLTF.

The chain links TRBV7-9 to TRBJ2-5; 10 positions agree with TRBD1. Germline V gives CDR1 SEHNR, CDR2 FQNEAQ (reference sequence). The CDR3 length is 18 residues. The V gene end was trimmed by 1 base and the J gene end by 5 bases; junction bases not matched to a gene: 13. The CDR3 protein is CASSLVSGQGMDLETQYF. CDR3 nucleotide sequence: TGTGCCAGCAGCTTAGTGTCGGGACAGGGGATGGACCTTGAGACCCAGTACTTC.

The chain has TRBV4-2 and TRBJ2-3, with D perhaps TRBD2 (7 bases). CDR1 and CDR2 (germline): LGHNA, YNFKEQ. This CDR3 is built from 17 residues. Trimming took 0 bases from V and 4 from J, leaving 17 bases between them. CDR3 in amino acids: CASSQDLRGGAPDTQYF. The CDR3 DNA reads TGTGCCAGCAGCCAAGATCTCCGAGGGGGGGCGCCAGATACGCAGTATTTT.

Written as DNA, the CDR3 is TGTGCCAGCACCTCCCGACAATTAGCTAACTATGGCTACACCTTC. Translation gives CASTSRQLANYGYTF. The chain has TRBV13 and TRBJ1-2; D call uncertain. Deletions cut 7 bases from V and 0 bases from J, with 15 bases between. CDR3 length: 15 amino acids. The germline V gene has CDR1 PRHDT and CDR2 FYEKMQ (reference sequence).

The V gene is TRBV5-1, the J gene TRBJ2-1; 11 nucleotides line up with TRBD1. V dropped 5 bases and J dropped 6; count of bases not matched to a gene: 7. This CDR3 contains 15 residues. Germline loops: CDR1 SGHRS, CDR2 YFSETQ. The CDR3 protein is CASSGQGAVGNEQFF. For the CDR3, the DNA is TGCGCCAGCAGTGGACAGGGGGCAGTCGGCAATGAGCAGTTCTTC.

The gene calls are TRBV28 and TRBJ2-7; a weak D match, TRBD1 (6 bases). This CDR3 contains 15 residues. Germline V gene data show CDR1 as MDHEN and CDR2 as SYDVKM. Trimming stripped 6 bases from V and 2 bases from J, with 17 bases between. CDR3 region: CASSPAGQSPYEQYF. The CDR3 DNA reads as TGTGCCAGCAGCCCAGCCGGACAGTCCCCCTACGAGCAGTACTTC.

This chain joins TRBV7-2 and TRBJ1-6; tentatively, D is TRBD1 (6 bases). The CDR3 consists of 15 residues. The germline V gene encodes CDR1 SGHTA and CDR2 FQGNSA. Trimming removed 2 bases from V and 9 bases from J, with 14 bases in between. The CDR3 coding sequence is TGTGCCAGCAGCTTACTGGGGGCGCCGGGTTCACCCCTCCACTTT. As protein: CASSLLGAPGSPLHF.

With regard to this clone: The DNA is omitted, as the CDR3 cannot be located on it reliably, and the CDR3 follows TCRdb's listing. The chain couples TRBV15 to TRBJ2-7; the table names TRBD1, a call not compared with the DNA. The germline CDR1 and CDR2 sequences are LNHNV and YYDKDF (reference sequence). From its first to its last residue, the CDR3 has 14 amino acids. CDR3 sequence: CATSRALSGVEQYF.

The chain carries TRBV19 and TRBJ1-5, with D perhaps matching TRBD1 (5 bases). This CDR3 comprises 15 residues. The germline gives CDR1 LNHDA, CDR2 SQIVND (reference sequence). V shed 1 base and J shed 5 bases, with 12 bases lying between them. In nucleotides, the CDR3 is TGTGCCAGTAGTATAGGGACACGCTCTTATCAGCCCCAGCATTTT. This translates into CASSIGTRSYQPQHF.

V usage is TRBV7-3 and J usage is TRBJ1-2; possibly TRBD1 for D (5 bases). The V gene lost 0 bases and the J gene lost 7 bases, with 12 bases spanning the gap. The CDR3 length is 14 residues. The V gene's germline CDR1 is SGHTA and CDR2 FQGTGA. The CDR3 sequence: CASSLTAGAGGYTF. CDR3 DNA: TGTGCCAGCAGCTTAACGGCTGGGGCAGGTGGCTACACCTTC.

The genes are TRBV5-5 and TRBJ1-6, with 7 bases aligning to TRBD1. The CDR3 sequence is 15 residues long. The junction had 2 bases not matched to a gene; V was cut back by 0 bases and J by 5 bases. The V gene's germline CDR1 is SGHKS and CDR2 YYEKEE (reference sequence). The CDR3 region is CASSLATGDNSPLHF. In DNA form, the CDR3 reads TGTGCCAGCAGCTTGGCTACAGGGGATAATTCACCCCTCCACTTT. The whole variable domain, remainder taken from reference TRBV5-5 and TRBJ1-6, is DAGVTQSPTHLIKTRGQQVTLRCSPISGHKSVSWYQQVLGQGPQFIFQYYEKEERGRGNFPDRFSARQFPNYSSELNVNALLLGDSALYLCASSLATGDNSPLHFGNGTRLTVT.

This chain joins TRBV7-3 and TRBJ2-2; TRBD1 matches 12 bases. The V and J ends lost 0 bases and 4 bases, in that order; junction bases with no gene match: 6. From germline, CDR1 is SGHTA and CDR2 FQGTGA. CDR3 size: 18 residues. In DNA form, the CDR3 reads TGTGCCAGCAGCTTAACCGGGGGACAGGGGGCGACCACCGGGGAGCTGTTTTTT. Translation gives CASSLTGGQGATTGELFF.

The genes are TRBV30 and TRBJ2-7; 7 bases match TRBD1. V shed 3 bases and J 5 bases; nucleotides not matched to a gene: 4. The germline V gene has CDR1 GTSNPN and CDR2 SVGIG (reference sequence). The CDR3 runs 12 residues. This CDR3 reads CAWRQDRDEQYF. CDR3 in DNA: TGTGCCTGGAGACAAGACAGGGACGAGCAGTACTTC. The whole variable domain, remainder taken from reference TRBV30 and TRBJ2-7, is SQTIHQWPATLVQPVGSPLSLECTVEGTSNPNLYWYRQAAGRGLQLLFYSVGIGQISSEVPQNLSASRPQDRQFILSSKKLLLSDSGFYLCAWRQDRDEQYFGPGTRLTVT.

The chain carries TRBV29-1 and TRBJ2-2; D not certain. The ends were cut back, 2 bases at V and 6 bases at J, with 4 bases in the middle. CDR3 length: 11 residues. The germline V gene encodes CDR1 SQVTM and CDR2 ANQGSEA. CDR3 coding DNA: TGCAGCGTTGAAACAGCCGGGGAGCTGTTTTTT. It codes for CSVETAGELFF.

This sequence joins TRBV4-1 and TRBJ1-2, with TRBD1 as a possible D gene (6 bases). The V end lost 1 base, the J end lost 2 bases, and 11 bases lay between the germline ends. Germline V CDR1 and CDR2: MGHRA, YSYEKL. This CDR3 has 15 amino acids. The CDR3 spells CASSQADTGNYGYTF. CDR3 bases: TGCGCCAGCAGCCAAGCCGACACAGGGAACTATGGCTACACCTTC.

This rearrangement joins TRBV7-2 to TRBJ1-5; 7 bases map to TRBD1. CDR3 size: 15 residues. Per germline, CDR1 SGHTA and CDR2 FQGNSA. V trimming: 1 base; J trimming: 3 bases; junction bases outside the gene matches: 3. CDR3 sequence (DNA): TGTGCCAGCAGCTTAGGGGACAGTCACAATCAGCCCCAGCATTTT. This gives the protein CASSLGDSHNQPQHF.

The table lists this clone with a few counts. This sequence joins TRBV11-2 and TRBJ2-3; D possibly corresponds to TRBD1 (6 bases). CDR1 and CDR2 (germline): SGHAT, FQNNGV. The CDR3 is 14 residues long. Trimming stripped 4 bases from V and 2 bases from J, with 10 bases between. The CDR3 DNA reads TGTGCCAGCAGCTCGGGACAAACCACAGATACGCAGTATTTT. Amino acid sequence: CASSSGQTTDTQYF.

This clone was counted a single time. This chain links TRBV7-3 with TRBJ1-4; 10 nucleotides match TRBD1. J lost 7 bases, V lost 2 bases, and 13 bases had no gene match. CDR1 and CDR2 (germline): SGHTA, FQGTGA. CDR3 length: 18 residues. This chain's CDR3 is CASSLSVLGTGDGEKLFF. CDR3 DNA sequence: TGTGCCAGCAGCTTATCAGTATTGGGGACAGGGGATGGTGAAAAACTGTTTTTT.

The chain is built from TRBV19 and TRBJ2-7, with TRBD1 identical over 7 bases. Germline V gene sequence: CDR1 LNHDA, CDR2 SQIVND (reference sequence). The CDR3 is made up of 13 amino acids. V was clipped by 6 bases and J by 2 bases; unmatched bases: 4. CDR3 residues: CASSGQATYEQYF. CDR3 nucleotides: TGTGCCAGTAGCGGACAGGCTACCTACGAGCAGTACTTC.

This clone has a single count. The rearrangement links TRBV11-3 to TRBJ2-1, with 8 bases identical to TRBD2. The length of the CDR3 is 15 residues. Losses at the gene ends were 4 bases for V and 6 bases for J; bases not matched to a gene: 8. Germline CDR1 and CDR2: SGHNT and YENEEA. The CDR3 nucleotides read TGTGCCAGCAGCTCACAGCGGGAGAATTTCAATGAGCAGTTCTTC. Translated: CASSSQRENFNEQFF.